This T cell receptor (beta chain) is from a study of blood T cell repertoires in COVID-19. The assay was immunoSEQ multiplex PCR, and TCRdb's table has in-frame clones only and misses some. Of about 60,000 clones in the sample, about 90% were seen once. Trimming removed 5 bases from V and 4 bases from J; junction bases left unmatched: 6. Germline assignment: CDR1 MNHEY and CDR2 SVGEGT. This CDR3 has 16 amino acids. V gene TRBV6-2 or TRBV6-3 combines with J gene TRBJ2-3, with TRBD2 matching over 13 bases. Sequenced sample: peripheral blood. The clonotype comes from a man aged 55 to 69 with acute or convalescent COVID-19. CDR3 in amino acids: CASSTRTSGSPDTQYF. The DNA for the CDR3 is TGTGCCAGCAGTACTAGGACTAGCGGGAGCCCAGATACGCAGTATTTT.